The source of this TCR beta chain is a study of OX40 agonist ivuxolimab in advanced cancers. Method: immunoSEQ multiplex PCR; TCRdb's copy keeps in-frame clones and lacks some. The sample lists 26,000 or so clones, about 83% occurring once. The CDR3 length is 14 residues. The V end was cut by 5 bases, the J end by 4 bases, with 15 bases between. Germline CDR1 MNHEY, CDR2 SMNVEV (reference sequence). The receptor was isolated from an adult with an advanced solid tumor such as melanoma, head and neck, liver or kidney cancer. The material was CD4+ or CD8+ T cells sorted from blood, obtained in a trial of the OX40 agonist ivuxolimab. The genes are TRBV27 and TRBJ2-7, with a tentative D call TRBD2 (6 bases). The CDR3 reads CASSIPGTPYEQYF. CDR3 bases: TGTGCCAGCAGTATCCCCGGGACTCCATACGAGCAGTACTTC.